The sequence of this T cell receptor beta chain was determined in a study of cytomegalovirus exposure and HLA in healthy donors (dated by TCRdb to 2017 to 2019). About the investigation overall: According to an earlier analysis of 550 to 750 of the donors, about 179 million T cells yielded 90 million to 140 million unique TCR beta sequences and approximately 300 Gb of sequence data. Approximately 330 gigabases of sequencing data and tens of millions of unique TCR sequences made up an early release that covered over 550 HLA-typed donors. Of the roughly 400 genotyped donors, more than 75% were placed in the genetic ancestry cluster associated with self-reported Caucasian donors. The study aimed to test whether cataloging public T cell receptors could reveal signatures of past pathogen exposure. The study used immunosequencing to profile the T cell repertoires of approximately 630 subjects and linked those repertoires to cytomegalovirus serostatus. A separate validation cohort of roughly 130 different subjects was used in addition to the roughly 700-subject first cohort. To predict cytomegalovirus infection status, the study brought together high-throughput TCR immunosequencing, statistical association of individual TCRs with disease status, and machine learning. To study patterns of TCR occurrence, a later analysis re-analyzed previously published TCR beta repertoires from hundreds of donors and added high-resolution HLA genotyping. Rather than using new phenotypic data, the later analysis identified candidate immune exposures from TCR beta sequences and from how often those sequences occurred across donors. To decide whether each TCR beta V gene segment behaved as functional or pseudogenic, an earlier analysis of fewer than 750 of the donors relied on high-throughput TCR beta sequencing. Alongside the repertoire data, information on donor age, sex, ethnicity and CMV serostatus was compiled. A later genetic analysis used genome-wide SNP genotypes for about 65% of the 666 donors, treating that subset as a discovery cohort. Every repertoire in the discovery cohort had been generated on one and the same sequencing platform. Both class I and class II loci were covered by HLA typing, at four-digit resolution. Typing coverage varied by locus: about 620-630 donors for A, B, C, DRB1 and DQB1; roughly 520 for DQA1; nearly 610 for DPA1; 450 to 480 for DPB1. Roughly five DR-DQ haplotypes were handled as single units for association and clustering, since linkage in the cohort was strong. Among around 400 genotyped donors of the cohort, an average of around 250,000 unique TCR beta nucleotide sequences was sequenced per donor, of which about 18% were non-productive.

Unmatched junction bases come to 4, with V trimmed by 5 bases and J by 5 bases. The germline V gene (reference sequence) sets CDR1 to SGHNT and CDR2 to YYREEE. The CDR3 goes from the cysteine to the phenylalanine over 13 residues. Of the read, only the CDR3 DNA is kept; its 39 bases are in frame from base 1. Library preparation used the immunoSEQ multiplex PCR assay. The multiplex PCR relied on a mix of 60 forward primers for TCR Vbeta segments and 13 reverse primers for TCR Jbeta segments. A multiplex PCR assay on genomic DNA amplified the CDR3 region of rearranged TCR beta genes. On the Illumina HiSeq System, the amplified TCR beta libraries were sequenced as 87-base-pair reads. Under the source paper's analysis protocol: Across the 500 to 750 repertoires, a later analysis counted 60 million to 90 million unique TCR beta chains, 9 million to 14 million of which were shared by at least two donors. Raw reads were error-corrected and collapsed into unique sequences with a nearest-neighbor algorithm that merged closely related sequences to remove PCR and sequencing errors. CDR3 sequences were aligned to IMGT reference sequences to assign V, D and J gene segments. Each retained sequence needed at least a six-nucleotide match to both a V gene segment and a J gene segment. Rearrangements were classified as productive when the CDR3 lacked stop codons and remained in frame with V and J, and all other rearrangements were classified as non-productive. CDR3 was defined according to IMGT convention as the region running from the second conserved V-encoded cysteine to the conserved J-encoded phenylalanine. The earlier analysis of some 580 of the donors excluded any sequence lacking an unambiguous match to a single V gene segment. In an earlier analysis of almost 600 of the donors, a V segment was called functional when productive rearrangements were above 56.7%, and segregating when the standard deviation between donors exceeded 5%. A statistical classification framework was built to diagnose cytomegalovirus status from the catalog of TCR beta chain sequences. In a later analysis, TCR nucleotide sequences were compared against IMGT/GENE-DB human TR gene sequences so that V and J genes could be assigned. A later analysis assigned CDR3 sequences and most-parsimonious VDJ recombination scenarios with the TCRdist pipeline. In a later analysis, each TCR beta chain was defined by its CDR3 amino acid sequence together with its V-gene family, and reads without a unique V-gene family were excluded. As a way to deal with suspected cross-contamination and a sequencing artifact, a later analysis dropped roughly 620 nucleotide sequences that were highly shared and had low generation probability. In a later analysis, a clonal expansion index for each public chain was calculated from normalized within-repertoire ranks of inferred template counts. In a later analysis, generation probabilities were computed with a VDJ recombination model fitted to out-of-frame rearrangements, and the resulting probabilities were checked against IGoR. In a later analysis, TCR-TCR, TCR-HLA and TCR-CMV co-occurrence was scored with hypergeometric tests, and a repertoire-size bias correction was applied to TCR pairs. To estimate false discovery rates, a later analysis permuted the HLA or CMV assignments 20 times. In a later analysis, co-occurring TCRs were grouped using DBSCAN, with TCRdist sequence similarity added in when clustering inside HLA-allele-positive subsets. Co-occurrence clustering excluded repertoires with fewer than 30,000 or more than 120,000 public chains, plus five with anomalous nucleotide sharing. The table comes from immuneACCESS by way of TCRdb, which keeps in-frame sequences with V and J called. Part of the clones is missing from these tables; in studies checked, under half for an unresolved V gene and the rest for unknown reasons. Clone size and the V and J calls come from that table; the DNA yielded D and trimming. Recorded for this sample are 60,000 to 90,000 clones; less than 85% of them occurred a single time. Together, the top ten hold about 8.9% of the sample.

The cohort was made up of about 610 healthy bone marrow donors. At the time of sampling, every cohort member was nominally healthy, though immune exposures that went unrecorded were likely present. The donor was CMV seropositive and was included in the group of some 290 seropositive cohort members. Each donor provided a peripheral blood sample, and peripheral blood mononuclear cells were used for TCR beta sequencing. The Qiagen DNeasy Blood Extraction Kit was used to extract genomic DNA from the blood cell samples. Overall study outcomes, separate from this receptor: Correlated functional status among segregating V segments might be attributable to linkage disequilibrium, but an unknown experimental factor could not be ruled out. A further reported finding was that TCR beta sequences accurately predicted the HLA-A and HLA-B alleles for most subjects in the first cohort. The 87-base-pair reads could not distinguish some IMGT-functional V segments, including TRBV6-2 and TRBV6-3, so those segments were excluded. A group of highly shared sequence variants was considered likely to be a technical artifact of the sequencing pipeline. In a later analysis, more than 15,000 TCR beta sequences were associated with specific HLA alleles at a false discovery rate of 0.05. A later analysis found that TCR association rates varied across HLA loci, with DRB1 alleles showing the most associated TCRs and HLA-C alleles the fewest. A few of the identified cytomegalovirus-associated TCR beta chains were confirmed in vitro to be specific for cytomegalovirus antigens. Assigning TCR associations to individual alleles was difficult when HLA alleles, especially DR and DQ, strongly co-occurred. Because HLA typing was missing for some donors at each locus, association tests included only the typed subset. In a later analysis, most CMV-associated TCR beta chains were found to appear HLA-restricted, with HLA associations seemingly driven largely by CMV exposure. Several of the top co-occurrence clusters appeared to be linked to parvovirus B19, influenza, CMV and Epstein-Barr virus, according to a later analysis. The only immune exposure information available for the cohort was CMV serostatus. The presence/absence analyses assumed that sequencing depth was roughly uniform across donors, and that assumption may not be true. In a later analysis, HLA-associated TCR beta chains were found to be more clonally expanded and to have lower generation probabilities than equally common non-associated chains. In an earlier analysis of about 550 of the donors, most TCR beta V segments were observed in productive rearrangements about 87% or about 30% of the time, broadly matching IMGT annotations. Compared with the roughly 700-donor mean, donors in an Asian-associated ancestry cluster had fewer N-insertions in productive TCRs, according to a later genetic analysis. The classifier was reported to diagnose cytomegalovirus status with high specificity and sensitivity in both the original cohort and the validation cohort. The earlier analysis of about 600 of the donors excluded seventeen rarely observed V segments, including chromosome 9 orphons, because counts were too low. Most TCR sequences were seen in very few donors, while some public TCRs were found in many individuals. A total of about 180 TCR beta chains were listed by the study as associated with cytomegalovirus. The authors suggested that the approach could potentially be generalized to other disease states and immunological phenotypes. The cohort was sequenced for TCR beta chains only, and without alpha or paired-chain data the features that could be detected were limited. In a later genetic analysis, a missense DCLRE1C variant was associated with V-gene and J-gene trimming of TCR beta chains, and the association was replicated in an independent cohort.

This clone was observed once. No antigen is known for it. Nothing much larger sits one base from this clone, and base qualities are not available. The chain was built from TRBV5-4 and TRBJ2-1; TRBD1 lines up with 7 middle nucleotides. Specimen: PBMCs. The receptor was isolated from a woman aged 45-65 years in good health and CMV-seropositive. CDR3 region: CASRRDSHNEQFF. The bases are TGTGCCAGCAGGAGGGACAGCCACAATGAGCAGTTCTTC.